In its sample, the clone carrying this TCR beta chain was seen once. This sample was taken from a study of blood T cell repertoires in COVID-19. Study in general: There were acute and convalescent COVID-19 samples, and they came from the United States, Italy and Spain. The cDNA or gDNA used as material had been derived from T cells, B-cell-depleted T cells, or PBMCs.

The CDR3 is 14 amino acids. V was pared by 6 bases and J by 4 bases, with 13 bases between. Germline-derived CDR1 and CDR2 are SEHNR and FQNEAQ (reference sequence). TCRdb's copy holds only in-frame clones and misses some; the assay was immunoSEQ multiplex PCR. The repertoire has approximately 240,000 clones, around 85% of them found once; the top ten carry 3% to 3.5%. This receptor was taken from a woman between 45 and 65 years old in a cohort exposed to, infected with or recovered from COVID-19 (not recorded which). Source material: PBMCs or T cells enriched from blood (not recorded which). The rearrangement uses TRBV7-9 and TRBJ2-1; D remains ambiguous. CDR3 residues: CASRSSARYNEQFF. In DNA, the CDR3 is TGTGCCAGCAGGTCTTCTGCTAGATACAATGAGCAGTTCTTC.